These 9 T cell receptor beta chains were sequenced from one sample in a study of shared clonotypes between healthy human individuals. Sequencing was performed with immunoSEQ multiplex PCR; in TCRdb, only in-frame clones are kept and a portion is missing. Of about 2.3 million clones in the sample, under 95% were seen once. The sequencing sample was made of naive CD4+ T cells from PBMCs. Subset given: CD45RA+ positively selected. These receptors all come from a man aged 18 to 35 in good health. Some clones in this sample may be carry-over from other donors' samples.

As regards this clone: Within the sample, other DNA sequences also encode this same CDR3. The chain carries TRBV5-6 and TRBJ2-1; D might be TRBD2 (5 bases). V gave up 0 bases and J gave up 1 base, with 8 bases separating them. Per germline, CDR1 SGHDT and CDR2 YYEEEE. The CDR3 is 15 residues long. DNA of the CDR3: TGTGCCAGCAGCTTGGTTGGCGGGTCCTACAATGAGCAGTTCTTC. Translation gives CASSLVGGSYNEQFF.

V is TRBV5-1 and J is TRBJ1-2; 7 bases are a match to TRBD1. Germline loops: CDR1 SGHRS, CDR2 YFSETQ. The J segment lost 3 bases and the V segment lost 0 bases, leaving 2 bases of the junction unmatched. The CDR3 runs 14 residues. The CDR3 nucleotides read TGCGCCAGCAGCTTGGCAGGGACAGACTATGGCTACACCTTC. The encoded protein is CASSLAGTDYGYTF. The whole variable domain, remainder taken from reference TRBV5-1 and TRBJ1-2, is KAGVTQTPRYLIKTRGQQVTLSCSPISGHRSVSWYQQTPGQGLQFLFEYFSETQRNKGNFPGRFSGRQFSNSRSEMNVSTLELGDSALYLCASSLAGTDYGYTFGSGTRLTVV.

The chain employs TRBV6-1 and TRBJ2-7; tentatively, D is TRBD2 (6 bases). This CDR3 contains 12 residues. Trimming removed 8 bases at V and 3 bases at J, with 11 bases between. Germline CDR1 reads MNHNS; CDR2 reads SASEGT. This chain's CDR3 is CASRGGDYEQYF. For the CDR3, the DNA is TGTGCCAGCCGGGGCGGGGACTACGAGCAGTACTTC.

The chain joins TRBV7-3 to TRBJ2-2; 9 bases align to TRBD1. Losses at the gene ends were 5 bases for V and 0 bases for J; bases not matched to a gene: 4. The CDR3 spans 16 residues. Looked up from germline, CDR1 is SGHTA and CDR2 is FQGTGA. The CDR3 sequence: CASSDTGGANTGELFF. CDR3 nucleotide sequence: TGTGCCAGCAGCGACACAGGGGGCGCGAACACCGGGGAGCTGTTTTTT.

V and J are TRBV19 and TRBJ2-1; 10 bases match TRBD2. The CDR3 extends over 14 amino acids. Looked up from germline, CDR1 is LNHDA and CDR2 is SQIVND (reference sequence). The V and J ends lost 10 bases and 10 bases, in that order; junction bases with no gene match: 13. In nucleotides, the CDR3 is TGTGCCATTAAATCCGGGACTAGCGTAGGGGAGCAGTTCTTC. Protein: CAIKSGTSVGEQFF. The whole variable domain, remainder taken from reference TRBV19 and TRBJ2-1, is DGGITQSPKYLFRKEGQNVTLSCEQNLNHDAMYWYRQDPGQGLRLIYYSQIVNDFQKGDIAEGYSVSREKKESFPLTVTSAQKNPTAFYLCAIKSGTSVGEQFFGPGTRLTVL.

The gene calls are TRBV30 and TRBJ1-5; a possible D gene is TRBD1 (6 bases). The ends were cut back, 2 bases at V and 4 bases at J, with 9 bases in the middle. The CDR3 is 13 amino acids. The germline V gene encodes CDR1 GTSNPN and CDR2 SVGIG (reference sequence). The CDR3 here is CAWSPGTNQPQHF. The DNA for the CDR3 is TGTGCCTGGAGTCCCGGGACAAATCAGCCCCAGCATTTT.

The chain carries TRBV5-1 and TRBJ1-4; D call uncertain. Trimming stripped 2 bases from V and 7 bases from J, with 12 bases between. CDR1 and CDR2 (germline): SGHRS, YFSETQ. This CDR3 has 14 residues. CDR3 nucleotide sequence: TGCGCCAGCAGCTTCAGGCCCGGAGGTGAAAAACTGTTTTTT. Protein: CASSFRPGGEKLFF.

The rearrangement joins TRBV5-1 to TRBJ1-4; 9 bases are a match to TRBD1. CDR1 is SGHRS, CDR2 YFSETQ, per germline. CDR3 length: 16 amino acids. V lost 0 bases to trimming and J lost 8 bases; unmatched junction nucleotides: 8. CDR3 in amino acids: CASSLGDRADGEKLFF. The CDR3 bases are TGCGCCAGCAGCTTGGGGGACAGGGCCGACGGGGAAAAACTGTTTTTT.

This chain uses TRBV27 with TRBJ1-1, with a tentative D call TRBD1 (6 bases). There are 14 residues in the CDR3. Germline V gene sequence: CDR1 MNHEY, CDR2 SMNVEV (reference sequence). Trimming shortened V by 8 bases and J by 7 bases, and 20 bases separated the two germline ends. Here the CDR3 DNA reads TGTGCCAGCCAAAGTCAGGGGTTAGTTAGTGAAGCTTTCTTT. Residues: CASQSQGLVSEAFF.